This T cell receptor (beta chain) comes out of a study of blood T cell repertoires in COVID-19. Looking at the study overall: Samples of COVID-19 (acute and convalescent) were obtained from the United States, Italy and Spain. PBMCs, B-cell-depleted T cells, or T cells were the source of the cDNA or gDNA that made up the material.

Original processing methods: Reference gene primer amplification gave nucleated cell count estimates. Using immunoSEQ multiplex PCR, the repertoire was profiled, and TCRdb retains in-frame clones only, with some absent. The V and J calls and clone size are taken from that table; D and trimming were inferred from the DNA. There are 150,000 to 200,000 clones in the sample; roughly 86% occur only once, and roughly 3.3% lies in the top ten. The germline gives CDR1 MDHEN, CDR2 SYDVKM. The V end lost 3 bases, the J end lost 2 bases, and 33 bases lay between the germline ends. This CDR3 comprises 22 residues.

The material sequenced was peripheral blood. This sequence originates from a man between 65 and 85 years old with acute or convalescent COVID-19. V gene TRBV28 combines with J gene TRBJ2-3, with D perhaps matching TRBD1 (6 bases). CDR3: CASSFSPPTGFYTPSPTDTQYF. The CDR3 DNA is TGTGCCAGCAGTTTCTCCCCTCCTACAGGGTTTTATACACCTTCCCCCACAGATACGCAGTATTTT. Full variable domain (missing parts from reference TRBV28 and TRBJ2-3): DVKVTQSSRYLVKRTGEKVFLECVQDMDHENMFWYRQDPGLGLRLIYFSYDVKMKEKGDIPEGYSVSREKKERFSLILESASTNQTSMYLCASSFSPPTGFYTPSPTDTQYFGPGTRLTVL.